This TCR beta chain was observed in a study of shared T cell receptors in the human thymus. Germline values: CDR1 LGHNA, CDR2 YNFKEQ. V gave up 0 bases and J gave up 3 bases; unmatched junction bases: 2. This CDR3 is built from 14 residues. Some clones are missing from TCRdb's copy, which holds only in-frame ones; the method was immunoSEQ multiplex PCR. The sample lists roughly 560,000 clones, approximately 80% occurring once. These same data were also listed under a study on human thymus T cells. This second study notes: Donation was from healthy Finnish infants who were having corrective surgery that addressed congenital heart defects. Thymus specimens were resections from corrective heart surgery. Within thymic and blood repertoires, V and J gene usage appeared to be biased. Thymic repertoires overlap heavily among unrelated individuals, related research has reported.

This TCR was recovered from a boy in the first two years of life with a congenital heart defect. Input material: thymocytes. The chain uses TRBV4-2 and TRBJ2-7; 7 nucleotides match TRBD1. The CDR3 DNA follows: TGTGCCAGCAGCCAAGAGACAGGGTGCTACGAGCAGTACTTC. Residues: CASSQETGCYEQYF.